The rows below give T cell receptor beta chains drawn from one sample of a study of blood T cells in healthy people across ages. TCRdb reanalysed the 5' RACE reads using MiXCR and keeps one entry per CDR3 protein. The repertoire has approximately 800,000 distinct CDR3 sequences, around 24% of them found once; the top ten carry roughly 3.1%. These data are also associated with another study on T cells of mothers and their children.

The specimen was blood. The receptors derive from a boy between 10 and 17 years old in good health. The CDR3 runs from the conserved cysteine through the conserved F or W. The D gene is left open where the match is weak. Size tells how often a clone was seen (once, few, many) or the class of an expanded clone, and some rows leave it out.

TRBV2,TRBJ2-5,NA,NA,CASGREETQYF,TGTGCCAGCGGTAGGGAAGAGACCCAGTACTTC
TRBV6-1,TRBJ1-1,NA,NA,CASSERVANTEAFF,TGTGCCAGCAGTGAAAGGGTGGCGAACACTGAAGCTTTCTTT
TRBV11-2,TRBJ2-7,NA,NA,CASSPLTGFSEQYF,TGTGCCAGCAGCCCCCTGACAGGTTTCTCCGAGCAGTACTTC
TRBV5-1,TRBJ2-5,NA,NA,CASSRSGSEGQETQYF,TGCGCCAGCAGCAGAAGCGGGTCGGAGGGCCAAGAGACCCAGTACTTC
TRBV20-1,TRBJ2-7,once,TRBD2,CSAPGTSVSYEQYF,TGCAGTGCTCCCGGGACTAGCGTGAGCTACGAGCAGTACTTC
TRBV7-9,TRBJ2-1,NA,NA,CASSARSGHNGRFF,TGTGCCAGCAGCGCACGGTCAGGGCACAATGGGCGGTTCTTC
TRBV6-2/TRBV6-3,TRBJ2-1,NA,NA,CASTPPPPSSYNEQFF,TGTGCCAGCACCCCGCCGCCGCCGAGCTCCTACAATGAGCAGTTCTTC
TRBV7-9,TRBJ2-7,few,NA,CASSSRLYEQYF,TGTGCCAGCAGCTCGAGGCTCTACGAGCAGTACTTC
TRBV30,TRBJ2-2,NA,TRBD2,CAWSVGLAATGELFF,TGTGCCTGGAGTGTGGGACTAGCCGCGACCGGGGAGCTGTTTTTT
TRBV28,TRBJ1-5,few,TRBD1,CASSLTTGGISNQPQHF,TGTGCCAGCAGCCTAACCACAGGGGGAATCAGCAATCAGCCCCAGCATTTT
TRBV19,TRBJ2-1,NA,NA,CASSATPGLGSWKEQFF,TGTGCCAGTAGCGCAACCCCTGGACTGGGATCCTGGAAAGAGCAGTTCTTC
TRBV6-1,TRBJ2-5,NA,NA,CASASWDQETQYF,TGTGCCAGCGCTTCCTGGGACCAAGAGACCCAGTACTTC
TRBV7-7,TRBJ2-1,few,TRBD2,CASSYRLAGGPDNEQFF,TGTGCTAGCAGCTATAGACTAGCGGGGGGGCCCGACAATGAGCAGTTCTTC
TRBV24-1,TRBJ2-5,few,NA,CATSDQGVDPGYGTQYF,TGTGCCACCAGTGACCAAGGGGTCGACCCTGGCTATGGGACCCAGTACTTC
TRBV12-3/TRBV12-4,TRBJ2-1,few,NA,CASSPDGYGLQFF,TGTGCCAGCAGCCCGGACGGTTATGGTTTGCAGTTCTTC
TRBV5-1,TRBJ1-4,few,NA,CASSKPDGNNEKLFF,TGCGCCAGCAGCAAACCCGACGGCAATAATGAAAAACTGTTTTTT
TRBV30,TRBJ1-2,few,NA,CASPGQGIGYTF,TGTGCCTCCCCGGGGCAGGGTATTGGCTACACCTTC
TRBV12-3/TRBV12-4,TRBJ1-4,few,NA,CASTLNPVGGSKLFF,TGTGCCAGCACCTTAAACCCTGTCGGAGGGAGTAAACTGTTTTTT
TRBV20-1,TRBJ2-5,many,TRBD1,CGSSREGTGGETQYF,TGCGGAAGTTCCAGAGAGGGAACAGGGGGAGAGACCCAGTACTTC
TRBV15,TRBJ1-3,few,NA,CATSTASSGNTIYF,TGTGCCACCAGCACCGCGAGCTCTGGAAACACCATATATTTT
TRBV12-3/TRBV12-4,TRBJ2-7,NA,TRBD1,CASSLWTGKHEQYF,TGTGCCAGCAGCCTTTGGACAGGGAAACACGAGCAGTACTTC
TRBV10-3,TRBJ2-7,few,NA,CAIGKDGGREQYF,TGTGCCATCGGCAAGGACGGGGGACGCGAGCAGTACTTC
TRBV15,TRBJ1-2,many,TRBD1,CATSEWTGTNYGYTF,TGTGCCACCAGCGAGTGGACAGGGACTAACTATGGCTACACCTTC
TRBV7-9,TRBJ2-6,few,TRBD1,CASSFGTGSFSSGANVLTF,TGTGCCAGCAGCTTCGGGACAGGGAGCTTTTCCTCTGGGGCCAACGTCCTGACTTTC
TRBV7-3,TRBJ2-3,many,NA,CASSLRGVKDTQYF,TGTGCCAGCAGCTTAAGAGGGGTGAAAGATACGCAGTATTTT
TRBV4-1,TRBJ2-1,NA,TRBD1,CASSPGGGTGAVNEQFF,TGCGCCAGCAGCCCCGGAGGGGGGACAGGGGCGGTCAATGAGCAGTTCTTC
TRBV27,TRBJ2-5,many,TRBD1,CASSVIGTGGILRETQYF,TGTGCCAGCAGTGTAATTGGGACAGGGGGAATACTACGAGAGACCCAGTACTTC
TRBV20-1,TRBJ2-1,NA,TRBD2,CSARGDREAYNEQFF,TGCAGTGCTAGAGGGGACCGGGAGGCCTACAATGAGCAGTTCTTC
TRBV19,TRBJ1-1,NA,NA,CASSISERNTEAFF,TGTGCCAGTAGTATTTCGGAGAGGAACACTGAAGCTTTCTTT
TRBV7-3,TRBJ2-5,few,NA,CASSLNPGEETQYF,TGTGCCAGCAGCTTGAATCCGGGGGAAGAGACCCAGTACTTC
TRBV20-1,TRBJ2-1,NA,TRBD2,CSARGQGLVYEQFF,TGCAGTGCTAGAGGTCAGGGACTAGTTTATGAGCAGTTCTTC
TRBV20-1,TRBJ2-5,NA,TRBD2,CSARDSGGNQETQYF,TGCAGTGCTAGAGATAGCGGGGGGAATCAAGAGACCCAGTACTTC
TRBV7-9,TRBJ2-1,NA,NA,CASSEGSKDSNNEQFF,TGTGCCAGCAGCGAAGGCTCCAAGGACAGCAACAATGAGCAGTTCTTC
TRBV28,TRBJ1-3,NA,NA,CASSLSLNPGDYGNTIYF,TGTGCCAGCAGTTTATCACTCAACCCAGGGGATTATGGAAACACCATATATTTT
TRBV12-2,TRBJ2-7,NA,NA,CASRLAPDRLYEQYF,TGTGCAAGTCGCCTAGCACCGGACAGACTATACGAGCAGTACTTC
TRBV5-4,TRBJ2-1,few,TRBD2,CASSSEPSPGASGGRRTLGEQFF,TGTGCCAGCAGCTCGGAGCCCTCCCCAGGTGCTAGCGGGGGCCGCCGGACCCTTGGTGAGCAGTTCTTC
TRBV12-3/TRBV12-4,TRBJ2-1,NA,TRBD2,CASTLSGGPYNEQFF,TGTGCCAGCACCCTAAGCGGGGGCCCTTACAATGAGCAGTTCTTC
TRBV6-5,TRBJ1-3,NA,NA,CASSYSKAGFSGNTIYF,TGTGCCAGCAGTTACTCGAAGGCGGGTTTCTCTGGAAACACCATATATTTT
TRBV7-9,TRBJ2-7,many,NA,CASSSGPYEQYF,TGTGCCAGCAGCTCGGGACCCTACGAGCAGTACTTC
TRBV12-3/TRBV12-4,TRBJ1-1,many,TRBD1,CASSLAGGEAFF,TGTGCCAGCAGTCTCGCAGGGGGCGAAGCTTTCTTT
TRBV29-1,TRBJ2-1,few,NA,CMGGYNEQFF,TGCATGGGGGGATACAATGAGCAGTTCTTC
TRBV2,TRBJ1-5,NA,NA,CASSEIRDGGNQPQHF,TGTGCCAGCAGTGAAATCAGGGATGGGGGCAATCAGCCCCAGCATTTT
TRBV7-9,TRBJ1-2,NA,NA,CASSSSAGAEGYTF,TGTGCCAGCAGCTCATCGGCGGGGGCCGAGGGCTACACCTTC
TRBV12-3/TRBV12-4,TRBJ2-2,NA,NA,CASTIMGTDTGELFF,TGTGCCAGCACCATTATGGGGACGGACACCGGGGAGCTGTTTTTT
TRBV11-2,TRBJ1-1,NA,TRBD1,CASSLGQGGSPMNTEAFF,TGTGCCAGCAGCTTAGGACAGGGGGGGAGCCCTATGAACACTGAAGCTTTCTTT
TRBV30,TRBJ2-5,NA,TRBD1,CACPGQGETQYF,TGTGCCTGTCCGGGACAGGGGGAGACCCAGTACTTC
TRBV3-1,TRBJ2-1,NA,TRBD2,CASSQDRTRDAYNEQFF,TGTGCCAGCAGCCAAGATCGGACTAGGGATGCCTACAATGAGCAGTTCTTC
TRBV7-3,TRBJ2-4,NA,NA,CASSLSWSNIQYF,TGTGCCAGCAGCTTAAGTTGGTCAAACATTCAGTACTTC
TRBV4-2,TRBJ2-7,few,TRBD2,CASSQVLASGISSYEQYF,TGTGCCAGCAGCCAAGTGTTAGCTAGCGGGATCAGCTCCTACGAGCAGTACTTC
TRBV11-2,TRBJ2-3,few,NA,CASSLDRRRLDTQYF,TGTGCCAGCAGTCTAGACAGGCGGAGGCTAGATACGCAGTATTTT